One and the same sample provided the 17 T cell receptor beta chains below, sequenced in a study of T-cell reconstitution after alpha-beta-depleted transplantation in children. For TCRbeta, the library was prepared with unique molecular identifiers. TCRdb ran MiXCR on the PCR reads and lists one entry per CDR3 protein. The table shows over 400,000 distinct CDR3 sequences, with about 40% occurring only once. The input for sequencing was PBMCs, taken before TCRalphabeta/CD19-depleted stem cell transplant. Source of these receptors: a girl aged 2-10 years with aplastic anemia, due to receive a stem cell transplant.

The chain joins TRBV5-1 to TRBJ1-4, with D uncertain. Trimming shortened V by 4 bases and J by 8 bases, and 15 bases separated the two germline ends. The CDR3 totals 14 residues. Germline V gene data show CDR1 as SGHRS and CDR2 as YFSETQ. CDR3 loop: CASSLDPSYEKLFF. CDR3 bases: TGCGCCAGCAGCCTGGACCCGTCATACGAAAAACTGTTTTTT.

In this sample, this clonotype turned up many times. V and J are TRBV5-1 and TRBJ1-1; the D gene is possibly TRBD1 (6 bases). Germline-derived CDR1 and CDR2 are SGHRS and YFSETQ. This CDR3 has 13 residues. V was trimmed by 4 bases and J by 1 base, leaving 8 bases between them. CDR3 region: CASSPTGNTEAFF. The CDR3 nucleotides read TGCGCCAGCAGCCCGACAGGGAACACTGAAGCTTTCTTT.

The V and J genes are TRBV12-3 or TRBV12-4 and TRBJ2-2; D unclear. The CDR3 sequence is 16 residues long. The germline V and J ends were trimmed by 6 bases and 1 base, with 15 bases remaining between them. CDR3 sequence (DNA): TGTGCCAGCAGCCCTCAACGTGCAGGGAACACCGGGGAGCTGTTTTTT. This translates into CASSPQRAGNTGELFF.

The chain combines TRBV7-9 with TRBJ1-2, with D hard to call. CDR1 is SEHNR and CDR2 is FQNEAQ in the germline V gene (reference sequence). The length of the CDR3 is 14 residues. Trimming shortened V by 5 bases and J by 4 bases, and 14 bases separated the two germline ends. The CDR3, as DNA: TGTGCCAGCAGCCCAGGACGGTTACGCTATGGCTACACCTTC. Its protein product is CASSPGRLRYGYTF.

This clonotype was seen at least ten times. The genes are TRBV14 and TRBJ1-1; D not certain. This CDR3 contains 15 residues. Per germline, CDR1 SGHDN and CDR2 FVKESK. The V end lost 4 bases, the J end lost 0 bases, and 12 bases lay between the germline ends. The CDR3 loop reads CASSRSTGMNTEAFF. CDR3 in DNA: TGTGCCAGCAGCCGATCGACTGGTATGAACACTGAAGCTTTCTTT.

In its sample, this clonotype was seen many times. The V and J genes are TRBV9 and TRBJ2-1; D tentatively reads TRBD1 or TRBD2 (5 bases each). CDR1 and CDR2 (germline): SGDLS, YYNGEE. The length of the CDR3 is 15 residues. Trimming removed 0 bases at V and 2 bases at J, with 9 bases between. CDR3 bases: TGTGCCAGCAGCGTAGGGGGGAGCACCTACAATGAGCAGTTCTTC. Translating gives CASSVGGSTYNEQFF.

This sequence joins TRBV20-1 and TRBJ1-4; no reliable D call. CDR1 is DFQATT, CDR2 SNEGSKA, per germline (reference sequence). The V gene lost 3 bases and the J gene lost 6 bases, with 11 bases spanning the gap. The CDR3 is 13 residues long. The CDR3 bases are TGCAGTGCTAGCGACAATTCCTATGAAAAACTGTTTTTT. It yields the protein CSASDNSYEKLFF.

There are a few counts of this clonotype. The gene calls are TRBV9 and TRBJ2-1; 9 positions agree with TRBD2. This CDR3 has 16 residues. In germline, CDR1 is SGDLS, CDR2 YYNGEE. V dropped 0 bases and J dropped 0; count of bases not matched to a gene: 1. This chain's CDR3 is CASSVGSGSSYNEQFF. The CDR3 DNA follows: TGTGCCAGCAGCGTAGGTAGCGGGAGCTCCTACAATGAGCAGTTCTTC.

This chain uses TRBV4-2 with TRBJ2-1, with D possibly being TRBD2 (6 bases). Trimming left V 0 bases short and J 4 bases short, with 16 bases between. Germline V gives CDR1 LGHNA, CDR2 YNFKEQ. There are 17 residues in the CDR3. The CDR3 bases are TGTGCCAGCAGCCAAGATCTGGCGGGGCCCGGATACAATGAGCAGTTCTTC. This gives the protein CASSQDLAGPGYNEQFF.

The genes are TRBV14 and TRBJ2-3; D is ambiguous. V was shortened by 1 base and J by 1 base, with 3 bases between the two germline ends. In germline, CDR1 is SGHDN, CDR2 FVKESK. The CDR3 consists of 13 residues. Here the CDR3 reads CASSQAGTDTQYF. The CDR3 DNA reads TGTGCCAGCAGCCAAGCAGGCACAGATACGCAGTATTTT.

The count of this clonotype is one. The V call is TRBV5-5, the J call TRBJ1-1, with 7 bases that match TRBD1. Unmatched junction bases numbered 6, after V lost 4 bases and J lost 6 bases. The CDR3 loop spans 13 amino acids. Germline V gene sequence: CDR1 SGHKS, CDR2 YYEKEE (reference sequence). DNA for the CDR3: TGTGCCAGCAGCCGAGACAGGGTCGCTGAAGCTTTCTTT. Amino acids: CASSRDRVAEAFF.

To note about this clonotype: Germline is not matched at one junction end, which may reflect a read error. This chain uses TRBV11-2 with TRBJ2-3, with TRBD2 matching 12 bases. The germline CDR1 and CDR2 sequences are SGHAT and FQNNGV. The CDR3 is 11 residues long. This CDR3 reads CASSLGLAGDF. CDR3 nucleotide sequence: TGTGCCAGCAGCCTGGGACTAGCGGGCGATTTT.

The chain couples TRBV30 to TRBJ2-3; D is uncertain. Germline assignment: CDR1 GTSNPN and CDR2 SVGIG (reference sequence). V was pared by 2 bases and J by 0 bases, with 9 bases between. This CDR3 comprises 14 residues. The CDR3 DNA reads as TGTGCCTGGAGTTTGGTCGGAAGCACAGATACGCAGTATTTT. Its translation: CAWSLVGSTDTQYF.

This clonotype was counted ten times or more. In nucleotides, the CDR3 is TGTGCCAGCAGTTTAGGCCCAAAGTACATTCAGTACTTC. Protein product: CASSLGPKYIQYF. The chain is built from TRBV12-3 or TRBV12-4 and TRBJ2-4, with no clear D. V was pared by 1 base and J by 8 bases, with 9 bases between. The CDR3 runs 13 residues.

V is TRBV5-1 and J is TRBJ2-3; D might be TRBD1 (7 bases). Trimming took 7 bases from V and 6 from J, leaving 15 bases between them. The CDR3 consists of 13 residues. The germline V gene encodes CDR1 SGHRS and CDR2 YFSETQ. The CDR3 sequence is CASGQGGGDTQYF. The CDR3 region has the DNA TGCGCCAGCGGCCAGGGGGGTGGCGATACGCAGTATTTT.

This clonotype was found many times. The genes are TRBV5-1 and TRBJ2-5; TRBD1 matches 7 bases. Trimming took 0 bases from V and 1 from J; bases not matched to a gene: 3. CDR3 length: 15 amino acids. Germline-derived CDR1 and CDR2 are SGHRS and YFSETQ. CDR3: CASSLAGQIQETQYF. CDR3 sequence (DNA): TGCGCCAGCAGCTTGGCGGGACAGATCCAAGAGACCCAGTACTTC. Full variable domain (remainder filled in from reference TRBV5-1 and TRBJ2-5): KAGVTQTPRYLIKTRGQQVTLSCSPISGHRSVSWYQQTPGQGLQFLFEYFSETQRNKGNFPGRFSGRQFSNSRSEMNVSTLELGDSALYLCASSLAGQIQETQYFGPGTRLLVL.

The V gene is TRBV7-3, the J gene TRBJ2-3, with 10 bases identical to TRBD2. The CDR3 extends over 15 amino acids. Looked up from germline, CDR1 is SGHTA and CDR2 is FQGTGA. V shed 5 bases and J 3 bases; nucleotides not matched to a gene: 5. This chain's CDR3 is CASSQSLAGTDTQYF. CDR3 nucleotides: TGTGCCAGCAGCCAGTCACTAGCGGGGACAGATACGCAGTATTTT.